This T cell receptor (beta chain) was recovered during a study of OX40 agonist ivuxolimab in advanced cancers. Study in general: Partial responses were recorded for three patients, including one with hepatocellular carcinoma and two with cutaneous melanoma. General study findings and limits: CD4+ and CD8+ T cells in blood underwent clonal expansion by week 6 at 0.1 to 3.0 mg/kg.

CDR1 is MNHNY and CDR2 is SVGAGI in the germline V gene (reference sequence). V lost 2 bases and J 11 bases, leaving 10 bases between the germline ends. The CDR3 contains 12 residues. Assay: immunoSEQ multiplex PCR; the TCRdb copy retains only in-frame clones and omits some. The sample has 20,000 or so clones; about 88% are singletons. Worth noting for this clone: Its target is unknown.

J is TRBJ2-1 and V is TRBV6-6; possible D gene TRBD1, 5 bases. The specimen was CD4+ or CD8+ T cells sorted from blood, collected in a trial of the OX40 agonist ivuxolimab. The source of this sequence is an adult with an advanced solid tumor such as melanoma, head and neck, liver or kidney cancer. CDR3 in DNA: TGTGCCAGCAGTTACCCAGGGAATAAGCAGTTCTTC. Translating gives CASSYPGNKQFF.